Each of the 9 T cell receptor beta chains below was sequenced from the same sample in a study of shared clonotypes between healthy human individuals. Naive CD8 cells comprised CD45RO-negative, CCR7-positively selected cells, excluding terminally differentiated effector memory CD45RA+ cells. Some clones are missing from TCRdb's copy, which holds only in-frame ones; the method was immunoSEQ multiplex PCR. This sample has millions of clones; 85% to 95% occur once, and the top ten carry about 1.1%. Sequencing was carried out using naive CD8+ T cells sorted from blood. The receptors stem from a man aged 18-30 years in good health.

The J gene is TRBJ2-3, the V gene TRBV14; D is unresolved. Germline V lookup: CDR1 SGHDN, CDR2 FVKESK. The V end lost 2 bases, the J end lost 2 bases, and 11 bases lay between the germline ends. This CDR3 comprises 15 residues. The CDR3 coding sequence is TGTGCCAGCAGCCAACCACCCCCCTTCACAGATACGCAGTATTTT. As protein: CASSQPPPFTDTQYF. The whole variable domain, remainder taken from reference TRBV14 and TRBJ2-3, is EAGVTQFPSHSVIEKGQTVTLRCDPISGHDNLYWYRRVMGKEIKFLLHFVKESKQDESGMPNNRFLAERTGGTYSTLKVQPAELEDSGVYFCASSQPPPFTDTQYFGPGTRLTVL.

This chain connects TRBV27 to TRBJ1-5, with D possibly being TRBD1 (5 bases). Germline-derived CDR1 and CDR2 are MNHEY and SMNVEV (reference sequence). The CDR3 runs 14 residues. The ends were cut back, 4 bases at V and 7 bases at J, with 14 bases in the middle. CDR3 loop: CASSSGGALQPQHF. CDR3 DNA: TGTGCCAGCAGTTCGGGGGGAGCCCTACAGCCCCAGCATTTT.

The chain has TRBV4-3 and TRBJ2-7; 11 positions agree with TRBD2. This CDR3 is 16 amino acids long. After removal of 0 bases from V and 6 bases from J, the junction contained 7 bases not matched to a gene. CDR1 and CDR2 (germline): LGHNA, YSLEER. CDR3 bases: TGCGCCAGCAGCCAAGAGGGGGGTCTAGCGGGAGGCGAGCAGTACTTC. It specifies CASSQEGGLAGGEQYF.

The chain recombines TRBV7-9 with TRBJ2-3, with D perhaps TRBD1 or TRBD2 (5 bases each). Germline loops: CDR1 SEHNR, CDR2 FQNEAQ (reference sequence). Trimming pared 2 bases from V and 6 bases from J, leaving 15 bases between. The CDR3 is 15 residues long. The CDR3 loop is CASSLRDAHPDTQYF. The CDR3 bases are TGTGCCAGCAGCTTAAGGGACGCCCACCCCGATACGCAGTATTTT.

About this clone itself: Germline is not matched at one junction end, which may reflect a read error. The chain carries TRBV7-7 and TRBJ2-2; D gene ambiguous. The germline gives CDR1 SSHAT, CDR2 FNYEAQ (reference sequence). This CDR3 region has 15 residues. CDR3 coding DNA: TGTGCTAGCACGACCGGCTTGATGGGTTCCGGGGAGCTGTTTTTT. It yields the protein CASTTGLMGSGELFF. Combining the CDR3 with reference TRBV7-7 and TRBJ2-2 gives the whole variable domain GAGVSQSPRYKVTKRGQDVTLRCDPISSHATLYWYQQALGQGPEFLTYFNYEAQPDKSGLPSDRFSAERPEGSISTLTIQRTEQRDSAMYRCASTTGLMGSGELFFGEGSRLTVL.

This chain joins TRBV27 and TRBJ2-7, with TRBD1 matching over 9 bases. The CDR3 extends over 14 amino acids. Germline V CDR1 and CDR2: MNHEY, SMNVEV (reference sequence). The V and J ends lost 6 bases and 5 bases, in that order; junction bases with no gene match: 8. CDR3 protein: CASRTPGQGNEQYF. The DNA for the CDR3 is TGTGCCAGCAGGACACCGGGACAGGGAAACGAGCAGTACTTC.

The chain employs TRBV6-5 and TRBJ1-1, with 9 bases identical to TRBD1. Germline CDR1 is MNHEY and CDR2 is SVGAGI. V dropped 6 bases and J dropped 7; count of bases not matched to a gene: 9. The CDR3 length is 14 residues. The DNA of the CDR3 is TGTGCCAGCAGGCCCAGTGACAGGGGGAGTGAAGCTTTCTTT. Translating gives CASRPSDRGSEAFF.

The rearrangement joins TRBV27 to TRBJ2-1; 7 positions agree with TRBD2. Germline assignment: CDR1 MNHEY and CDR2 SMNVEV (reference sequence). The CDR3 covers 15 residues. V gave up 3 bases and J gave up 3 bases; unmatched junction bases: 5. CDR3 sequence: CASSFESGNYNEQFF. CDR3 coding DNA: TGTGCCAGCAGTTTTGAAAGCGGGAACTACAATGAGCAGTTCTTC.

J is TRBJ1-3 and V is TRBV6-1; D remains unclear. Germline loops: CDR1 MNHNS, CDR2 SASEGT. The CDR3 loop spans 18 amino acids. V was cut by 2 bases and J by 0 bases, with 17 bases left in between. The CDR3 DNA follows: TGTGCCAGCAGTGAAAGAGAACACGAGACCTTCTCTGGAAACACCATATATTTT. Translating it yields CASSEREHETFSGNTIYF.